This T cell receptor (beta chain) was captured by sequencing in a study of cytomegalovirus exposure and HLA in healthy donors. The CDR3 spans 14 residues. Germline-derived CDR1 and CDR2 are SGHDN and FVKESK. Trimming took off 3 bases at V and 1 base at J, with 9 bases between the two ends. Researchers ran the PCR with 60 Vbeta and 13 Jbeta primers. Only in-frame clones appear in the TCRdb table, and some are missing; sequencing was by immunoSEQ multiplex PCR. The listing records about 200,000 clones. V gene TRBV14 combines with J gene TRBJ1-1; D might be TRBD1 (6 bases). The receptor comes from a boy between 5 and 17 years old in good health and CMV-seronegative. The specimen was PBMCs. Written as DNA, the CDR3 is TGTGCCAGCAGCCACACGACAGGGAACACTGAAGCTTTCTTT. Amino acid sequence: CASSHTTGNTEAFF.